The 32 T cell receptor beta chains below were found in one sample sequenced in a study of blood T cell repertoires in COVID-19. The data were produced by immunoSEQ multiplex PCR, yet TCRdb's version contains in-frame clones alone and is incomplete. The sample holds about 70,000 clones; more than 60% are singletons and the top ten take around 27%. The sequenced sample consisted of peripheral blood. These receptors originate from a woman older than 75 with active or convalescent COVID-19.

V is TRBV6-5 and J is TRBJ1-2; 9 bases align to TRBD1. The CDR3 is 14 residues long. Germline CDR1 and CDR2: MNHEY and SVGAGI. V was pared by 4 bases and J by 6 bases, with 6 bases of the junction left unmatched. The CDR3 DNA reads as TGTGCCAGCAGTTGGGGACAGGGCTGGGATGGCTACACCTTC. This translates into CASSWGQGWDGYTF.

V and J are TRBV28 and TRBJ1-1, with D perhaps matching TRBD1 (5 bases). The CDR3 is 16 amino acids. Trimming removed 4 bases at V and 0 bases at J, with 15 bases between. The germline gives CDR1 MDHEN, CDR2 SYDVKM. The CDR3 loop reads CASSSLPGGMNTEAFF. As DNA, the CDR3 is TGTGCCAGCAGTTCCCTCCCCGGGGGGATGAACACTGAAGCTTTCTTT.

J is TRBJ2-7 and V is TRBV6-1, with D possibly TRBD2 on 6 matching bases. Trimming pared 0 bases from V and 4 bases from J, leaving 13 bases between. The CDR3 covers 15 residues. In germline, CDR1 is MNHNS, CDR2 SASEGT. CDR3 sequence: CASSEATGLGYEQYF. CDR3 sequence (DNA): TGTGCCAGCAGTGAAGCCACGGGACTTGGGTACGAGCAGTACTTC.

The rearrangement links TRBV7-9 to TRBJ1-3, with D possibly TRBD1 on 5 matching bases. Trimming stripped 3 bases from V and 0 bases from J, with 15 bases between. There are 17 residues in the CDR3. Germline CDR1 and CDR2: SEHNR and FQNEAQ (reference sequence). The CDR3 region has the DNA TGTGCCAGCAGCTTGGGGTCCCAGGGTTACTCTGGAAACACCATATATTTT. Its protein is CASSLGSQGYSGNTIYF.

The gene calls are TRBV19 and TRBJ2-1; 8 positions match TRBD2. This CDR3 contains 13 residues. Germline lookup yields CDR1 LNHDA and CDR2 SQIVND (reference sequence). V lost 2 bases, J lost 9 bases, and 3 bases stayed unmatched. The CDR3, as DNA: TGTGCCAGTAGTATAACCCTAGCGGGTGAGCAGTTCTTC. The encoded protein is CASSITLAGEQFF.

V usage is TRBV19 and J usage is TRBJ2-1, with D maybe TRBD1 (6 bases). This CDR3 contains 14 residues. The germline CDR1 and CDR2 sequences are LNHDA and SQIVND (reference sequence). With 6 bases removed from V and 5 bases from J, the gap between germline ends came to 14 bases. DNA for the CDR3: TGTGCCAGTAGCCATCGGACAGCTGACAATGAGCAGTTCTTC. Translated, it gives CASSHRTADNEQFF.

The rearrangement links TRBV24-1 to TRBJ2-2, with D maybe TRBD1 (6 bases). Trimming cost V 5 bases and J 4 bases, with 16 bases left between them. Germline V lookup: CDR1 KGHDR, CDR2 SFDVKD. The CDR3 consists of 16 residues. CDR3 coding DNA: TGTGCCACCAGTGGTGTCAGGGGAGTCGCCACCGGGGAGCTGTTTTTT. It translates to CATSGVRGVATGELFF.

The chain carries TRBV10-3 and TRBJ1-2; 7 bases line up with TRBD1. V shed 6 bases and J 8 bases; nucleotides not matched to a gene: 15. CDR1 ENHRY and CDR2 SYGVKD come from the germline V gene. The CDR3 sequence is 15 residues long. CDR3 bases: TGTGCCATCAGCGCCGGGACAGAGGACTTGGGGGGCTACACCTTC. This translates into CAISAGTEDLGGYTF.

This clone has just one count. J is TRBJ1-2 and V is TRBV7-2; possibly TRBD1 for D (6 bases). In germline, CDR1 is SGHTA, CDR2 FQGNSA. The CDR3 has 12 amino acids. Deletions cut 5 bases from V and 5 bases from J, with 9 bases between. CDR3 residues: CASSPTGYGYTF. CDR3 DNA sequence: TGTGCCAGCAGCCCAACAGGGTATGGCTACACCTTC.

This clone occurred a few times. The chain is built from TRBV29-1 and TRBJ2-6; TRBD1 matches 8 bases. The CDR3 totals 14 residues. Germline values: CDR1 SQVTM, CDR2 ANQGSEA. V lost 7 bases, J lost 0 bases, and 2 bases stayed unmatched. The DNA of the CDR3 is TGCAGCGCCACAGGGGGCTCTGGGGCCAACGTCCTGACTTTC. This encodes CSATGGSGANVLTF.

The V gene is TRBV6-5, the J gene TRBJ2-7; the match to TRBD2 covers 13 bases. This CDR3 comprises 15 residues. CDR1 is MNHEY, CDR2 SVGAGI, per germline. With 6 bases clipped from V and 7 bases from J, the junction kept 9 bases outside the gene matches. The CDR3 sequence is CASRRTSGGHFEQYF. In nucleotides, the CDR3 is TGTGCCAGCAGACGGACTAGCGGGGGCCACTTTGAGCAGTACTTC.

The V call is TRBV4-3, the J call TRBJ1-5; D is possibly TRBD1 (5 bases). V was trimmed by 0 bases and J by 4 bases, leaving 10 bases between them. From germline, CDR1 is LGHNA and CDR2 YSLEER. The length of the CDR3 is 15 residues. The DNA for the CDR3 is TGCGCCAGCAGCCAAGACTACGGGGGGAATCAGCCCCAGCATTTT. This codes for CASSQDYGGNQPQHF.

The V gene is TRBV6-2 or TRBV6-3, the J gene TRBJ2-7; D may be TRBD1 (6 bases). Trimming left V 7 bases short and J 1 base short, with 14 bases between. The germline gives CDR1 MNHEY, CDR2 SVGEGT. The CDR3 has 14 amino acids. The DNA of the CDR3 is TGTGCCAGCAACCCCGGGACAAGTTCCTACGAGCAGTACTTC. Translation gives CASNPGTSSYEQYF.

The gene calls are TRBV3-1 (or the pseudogene TRBV3-2) and TRBJ1-2; D might be TRBD1 (5 bases). The CDR3 covers 16 residues. Per germline, CDR1 LGHDT and CDR2 YNNKEL (reference sequence). Trimming took 2 bases from V and 4 from J, leaving 17 bases between them. The CDR3 DNA reads TGTGCCAGCAGCCAATTCGCTTCTGACAGTCTCTATGGCTACACCTTC. Translation: CASSQFASDSLYGYTF.

The rearrangement uses TRBV15 and TRBJ1-1; the match to TRBD1 covers 9 bases. Germline loops: CDR1 LNHNV, CDR2 YYDKDF (reference sequence). V lost 2 bases to trimming and J lost 3 bases; unmatched junction nucleotides: 4. The CDR3 consists of 15 residues. CDR3 DNA sequence: TGTGCCACCAGCAGACCGACAGGGGGTGACACTGAAGCTTTCTTT. Its protein is CATSRPTGGDTEAFF. Full variable domain (rest looked up from reference TRBV15 and TRBJ1-1): DAMVIQNPRYQVTQFGKPVTLSCSQTLNHNVMYWYQQKSSQAPKLLFHYYDKDFNNEADTPDNFQSRRPNTSFCFLDIRSPGLGDTAMYLCATSRPTGGDTEAFFGQGTRLTVV.

In this sample, this clone turned up a few times. The V call is TRBV2, the J call TRBJ2-5, with D possibly being TRBD2 (5 bases). V lost 2 bases and J 10 bases, leaving 23 bases between the germline ends. Looked up from germline, CDR1 is SNHLY and CDR2 is FYNNEI. This CDR3 has 16 residues. The CDR3 sequence is CASSEYWTFGMGSQYF. CDR3 coding DNA: TGTGCCAGCAGTGAATATTGGACCTTCGGGATGGGGAGCCAGTACTTC.

The rearrangement links TRBV7-9 to TRBJ2-6, with 9 bases lining up with TRBD1. The germline gives CDR1 SEHNR, CDR2 FQNEAQ (reference sequence). Unmatched junction bases numbered 8, after V lost 5 bases and J lost 0 bases. This CDR3 has 18 residues. CDR3 nucleotide sequence: TGTGCCAGCAGCCCTCCGGGACAGGGAGGCTCTGGGGCCAACGTCCTGACTTTC. Its translation is CASSPPGQGGSGANVLTF.

The chain carries TRBV5-4 and TRBJ2-3; 11 bases align to TRBD2. The CDR3 is 15 amino acids. Germline V gene data show CDR1 as SGHNT and CDR2 as YYREEE (reference sequence). V shed 7 bases, J shed 4 bases, and the junction held 8 bases outside the gene matches. CDR3 bases: TGTGCCAGCGGACAACTAGCGGGGGTGGCAGATACGCAGTATTTT. This encodes CASGQLAGVADTQYF.

V usage is TRBV19 and J usage is TRBJ1-6; tentative D call: TRBD1 (5 bases). CDR1 is LNHDA and CDR2 is SQIVND in the germline V gene (reference sequence). CDR3 length: 14 amino acids. V was shortened by 2 bases and J by 7 bases, with 9 bases between the two germline ends. The CDR3 bases are TGTGCCAGTAGTATACAGGGTATGAATTCACCCCTCCACTTT. It translates to CASSIQGMNSPLHF.

The CDR3 sequence: CASSPGNSPLHF. CDR3 DNA sequence: TGTGCCAGTAGCCCCGGGAATTCACCCCTCCACTTT. The gene calls are TRBV19 and TRBJ1-6, with D unresolved. Trimming shortened V by 6 bases and J by 7 bases, and 7 bases separated the two germline ends. Germline CDR1 reads LNHDA; CDR2 reads SQIVND (reference sequence). This CDR3 is 12 amino acids long.

The rearrangement joins TRBV23-1 to TRBJ1-5; no clear D gene. TRBV23-1 is assigned to the ORF class and has an uncertain function. Deletions cut 0 bases from V and 7 bases from J, with 19 bases between. The CDR3 has 17 residues. The CDR3 DNA sequence: TGCGCCAGCAGTCAATCCCGGAGGGTCGTATGGCGCCAGCCCCAGCATTTT. It codes for CASSQSRRVVWRQPQHF.

V is TRBV7-2 and J is TRBJ1-2, with D tentatively TRBD1 (6 bases). This CDR3 is built from 15 residues. V was trimmed by 0 bases and J by 5 bases, leaving 13 bases between them. Per germline, CDR1 SGHTA and CDR2 FQGNSA. CDR3 in amino acids: CASSLAGGGPYGYTF. CDR3 coding DNA: TGTGCCAGCAGCTTAGCGGGCGGGGGCCCTTATGGCTACACCTTC.

The rearrangement links TRBV11-2 to TRBJ2-5; unclear D gene. This CDR3 comprises 13 residues. The V end lost 1 base, the J end lost 3 bases, and 6 bases lay between the germline ends. Germline values: CDR1 SGHAT, CDR2 FQNNGV. The CDR3 sequence is CASSLGAEETQYF. CDR3 nucleotide sequence: TGTGCCAGCAGCTTAGGTGCAGAAGAGACCCAGTACTTC. Based on the CDR3 plus reference TRBV11-2 and TRBJ2-5, the full variable domain is EAGVAQSPRYKIIEKRQSVAFWCNPISGHATLYWYQQILGQGPKLLIQFQNNGVVDDSQLPKDRFSAERLKGVDSTLKIQPAKLEDSAVYLCASSLGAEETQYFGPGTRLLVL.

This rearrangement joins TRBV6-4 to TRBJ1-2, with 9 nucleotides matching TRBD1. Trimming cost V 5 bases and J 8 bases; bases outside gene matches: 9. The CDR3 loop spans 14 amino acids. Germline values: CDR1 MRHNA, CDR2 SNTAGT. In nucleotides, the CDR3 is TGTGCCAGCAGTATGGAGGGACAGGGATCCGGCTACACCTTC. Translated, it gives CASSMEGQGSGYTF.

This chain joins TRBV30 and TRBJ1-5, with D perhaps TRBD1 (6 bases). Looked up from germline, CDR1 is GTSNPN and CDR2 is SVGIG (reference sequence). Between the trimmed V and J ends, which lost 5 bases and 2 bases, there was a span of 10 bases. This CDR3 is built from 13 residues. The CDR3 DNA reads as TGTGCCTGGTCAGGACAGCGCAATCAGCCCCAGCATTTT. Translated, it gives CAWSGQRNQPQHF.

Ten or more counts support this clone. The J gene is TRBJ1-6, the V gene TRBV5-4, with D maybe TRBD1 (6 bases). V lost 2 bases and J lost 8, with 11 bases in between. The germline V gene encodes CDR1 SGHNT and CDR2 YYREEE (reference sequence). The CDR3 is made up of 14 amino acids. CDR3 sequence (DNA): TGTGCCAGCAGCTTACCCAGGGGACATTCACCCCTCCACTTT. Its protein is CASSLPRGHSPLHF.

V gene TRBV7-2 combines with J gene TRBJ2-7; 13 bases are a match to TRBD2. Per the germline V gene, CDR1 is SGHTA and CDR2 is FQGNSA. J gave up 6 bases and V 5 bases, and 10 bases lay outside the gene matches. The CDR3 sequence is 16 residues long. In DNA form, the CDR3 reads TGTGCCAGCAGCCCACTAGCGGGGGGGCCTTCGGGCGAGCAGTACTTC. Amino acid sequence: CASSPLAGGPSGEQYF.

This clone was detected a few times. CDR3 DNA: TGTGCCAGCAGACTGGGGACAGTTAGCAATCAGCCCCAGCATTTT. Its protein product is CASRLGTVSNQPQHF. The chain links TRBV7-8 to TRBJ1-5; 7 bases align to TRBD1. There are 15 residues in the CDR3. V trimming: 6 bases; J trimming: 0 bases; junction bases outside the gene matches: 5. Germline CDR1 and CDR2: SGHVS and FQNEAQ.

This chain uses TRBV12-1 with TRBJ1-5. TRBV12-1 is a known pseudogene. The CDR3 is made up of 14 amino acids. The CDR3 spells CASSSLLTGQPQHF. The CDR3 DNA reads TGTGCCAGCAGCTCCCTACTGACGGGTCAGCCCCAGCATTTT.

The chain's CDR3 is CASRPNTGGTGYTF. The CDR3 DNA follows: TGTGCCAGCAGGCCTAATACAGGGGGCACAGGCTACACCTTC. The V gene is TRBV28, the J gene TRBJ1-2, with 9 bases matching TRBD1. With 6 bases clipped from V and 8 bases from J, the junction kept 10 bases outside the gene matches. This CDR3 comprises 14 residues. The germline V gene has CDR1 MDHEN and CDR2 SYDVKM.

The V gene is TRBV24-1, the J gene TRBJ2-2; D is uncertain. CDR1 KGHDR and CDR2 SFDVKD come from the germline V gene. Deletions cut 2 bases from V and 3 bases from J, with 3 bases between. The CDR3 extends over 13 amino acids. The CDR3 DNA is TGTGCCACCAGTGATTCATACACCGGGGAGCTGTTTTTT. Translated, it gives CATSDSYTGELFF.

V usage is TRBV4-1 and J usage is TRBJ2-2, with TRBD2 identical over 9 bases. Looked up from germline, CDR1 is MGHRA and CDR2 is YSYEKL. The CDR3 contains 15 residues. V shed 0 bases, J shed 10 bases, and the junction held 6 bases outside the gene matches. DNA of the CDR3: TGCGCCAGCAGCCAAGAACCTAGCGGGGCCGTGGAGCTGTTTTTT. Amino acids: CASSQEPSGAVELFF.